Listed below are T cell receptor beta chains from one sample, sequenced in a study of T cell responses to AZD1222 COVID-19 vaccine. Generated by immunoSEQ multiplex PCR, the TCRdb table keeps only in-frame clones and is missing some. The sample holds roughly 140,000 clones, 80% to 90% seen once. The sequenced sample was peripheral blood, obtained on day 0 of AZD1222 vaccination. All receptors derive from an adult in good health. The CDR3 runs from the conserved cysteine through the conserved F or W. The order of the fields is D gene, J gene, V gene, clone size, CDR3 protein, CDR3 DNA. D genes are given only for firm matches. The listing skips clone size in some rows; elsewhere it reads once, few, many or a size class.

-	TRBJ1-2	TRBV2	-	CAIRRDGYTF	TGTGCCATCCGGAGAGATGGCTACACCTTC
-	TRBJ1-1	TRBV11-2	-	CASSSVRGGLGTEAFF	TGTGCCAGCAGCAGCGTCCGGGGAGGACTGGGGACTGAAGCTTTCTTT
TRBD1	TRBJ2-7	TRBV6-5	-	CASSYAGQGIYEQYF	TGTGCCAGCAGTTACGCGGGACAGGGGATCTACGAGCAGTACTTC
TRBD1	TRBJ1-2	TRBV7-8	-	CASSQGGRSYGYTF	TGTGCCAGCAGCCAGGGGGGGAGAAGCTATGGCTACACCTTC
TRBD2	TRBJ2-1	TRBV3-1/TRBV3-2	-	CASSQGLQRGGLNEQFF	TGTGCCAGCAGCCAAGGTTTACAGCGGGGGGGCCTCAATGAGCAGTTCTTC
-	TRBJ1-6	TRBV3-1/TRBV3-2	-	CASSQEGRPLHF	TGTGCCAGCAGCCAAGAGGGGAGGCCCCTCCACTTT
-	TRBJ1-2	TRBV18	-	CASSPGNYDDYGYTF	TGTGCCAGCTCACCCGGGAACTACGACGACTATGGCTACACCTTC
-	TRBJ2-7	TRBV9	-	CASSASPKTVSYEQYF	TGTGCCAGCAGCGCCAGCCCAAAGACGGTGAGCTACGAGCAGTACTTC
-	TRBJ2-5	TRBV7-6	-	CASSLVGTIQETQYF	TGTGCCAGCAGCTTAGTCGGGACCATCCAAGAGACCCAGTACTTC
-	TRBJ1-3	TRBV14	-	CASSQEGVAGNTIYF	TGTGCCAGCAGCCAAGAAGGGGTAGCTGGAAACACCATATATTTT
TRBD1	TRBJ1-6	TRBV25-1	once	CASSGTGDSPLHF	TGTGCCAGCAGTGGGACAGGGGATTCACCCCTCCACTTT
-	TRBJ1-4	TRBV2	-	CASREGPTGPTNEKLFF	TGTGCCAGCAGGGAAGGACCTACAGGACCAACTAATGAAAAACTGTTTTTT
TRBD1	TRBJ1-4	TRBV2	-	CASRNQGAGNEKLFF	TGTGCCAGCAGAAACCAGGGGGCTGGTAATGAAAAACTGTTTTTT
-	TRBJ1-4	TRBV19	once	CASSIQDGNEKLFF	TGTGCCAGTAGTATCCAGGACGGGAATGAAAAACTGTTTTTT
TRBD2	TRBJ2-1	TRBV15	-	CATKGTSGDNEQFF	TGTGCCACCAAAGGGACTAGCGGGGACAATGAGCAGTTCTTC
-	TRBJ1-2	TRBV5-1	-	CASSLGGGMANYGYTF	TGCGCCAGCAGCTTAGGCGGGGGAATGGCTAACTATGGCTACACCTTC
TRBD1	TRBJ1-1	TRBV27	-	CASSFKGATEAFF	TGTGCCAGCAGTTTCAAGGGGGCCACTGAAGCTTTCTTT
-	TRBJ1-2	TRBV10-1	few	CASSESGRVGYTF	TGCGCCAGCAGTGAGTCCGGACGTGTTGGCTACACCTTC
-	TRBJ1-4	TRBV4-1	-	CASSQYLGEKLFF	TGCGCCAGCAGCCAATACCTTGGGGAAAAACTGTTTTTT
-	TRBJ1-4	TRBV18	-	CASSPLEGSEKLFF	TGTGCCAGCTCACCACTTGAGGGAAGTGAAAAACTGTTTTTT
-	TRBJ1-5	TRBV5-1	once	CASSESGTSNQPQHF	TGCGCCAGCAGCGAATCGGGAACTAGCAATCAGCCCCAGCATTTT
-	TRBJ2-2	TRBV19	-	CASSKRGGAGTGELFF	TGTGCCAGTAGTAAGAGGGGCGGGGCCGGCACCGGGGAGCTGTTTTTT
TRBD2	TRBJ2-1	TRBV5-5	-	CASSPSLGLASHEQFF	TGTGCCAGCAGCCCCTCACTGGGACTAGCGTCTCATGAGCAGTTCTTC
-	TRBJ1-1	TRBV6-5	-	CASSQGGMNTEAFF	TGTGCCAGCAGCCAAGGGGGGATGAACACTGAAGCTTTCTTT
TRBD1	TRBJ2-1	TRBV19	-	CASSILPSDLTGGLGNEQFF	TGTGCCAGTAGTATCCTCCCTTCCGACTTGACAGGGGGGCTGGGGAATGAGCAGTTCTTC
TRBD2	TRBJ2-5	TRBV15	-	CATSPRGMRGGQETQYF	TGTGCCACCAGCCCCCGGGGTATGCGGGGGGGCCAAGAGACCCAGTACTTC
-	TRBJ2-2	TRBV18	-	CASSQVDTGELFF	TGTGCCAGCTCGCAGGTGGACACCGGGGAGCTGTTTTTT
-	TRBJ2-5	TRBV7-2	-	CASSLGRGRQTQYF	TGTGCCAGCAGCTTAGGGAGGGGTCGTCAGACCCAGTACTTC
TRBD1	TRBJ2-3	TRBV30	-	CALEEQGLSTDTQYF	TGTGCCTTGGAGGAACAGGGGCTCTCCACAGATACGCAGTATTTT
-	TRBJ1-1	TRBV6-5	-	CASSSVYRQTEAFF	TGTGCCAGCAGTTCCGTTTACAGGCAGACTGAAGCTTTCTTT
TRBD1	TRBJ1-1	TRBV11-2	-	CASSSSDRGDTEAFF	TGTGCCAGCAGCTCATCCGACAGGGGAGACACTGAAGCTTTCTTT
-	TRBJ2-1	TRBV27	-	CASSFGTGISYNEQFF	TGTGCCAGCAGTTTCGGGACGGGGATCTCCTACAATGAGCAGTTCTTC
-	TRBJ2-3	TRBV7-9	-	CASSSYTSTDTQYF	TGTGCCAGCAGCTCCTACACTAGCACAGATACGCAGTATTTT
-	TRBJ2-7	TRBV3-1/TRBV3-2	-	CASSQERELLYEQYF	TGTGCCAGCAGCCAAGAACGGGAACTTCTCTACGAGCAGTACTTC
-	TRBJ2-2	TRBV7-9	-	CASSLADGTELFF	TGTGCCAGCAGCTTAGCGGATGGGACGGAGCTGTTTTTT
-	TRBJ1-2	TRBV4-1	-	CASSQDVLAFYGYTF	TGCGCCAGCAGCCAAGATGTGCTGGCTTTCTATGGCTACACCTTC
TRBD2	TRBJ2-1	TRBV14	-	CASSQWGMTSGGRNEQFF	TGTGCCAGCAGCCAATGGGGGATGACTAGCGGGGGCCGCAATGAGCAGTTCTTC
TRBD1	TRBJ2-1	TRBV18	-	CASSPGTGRYNEQFF	TGTGCCAGCTCACCAGGGACAGGGAGATACAATGAGCAGTTCTTC
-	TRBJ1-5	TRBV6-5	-	CASSYAGLNQPQHF	TGTGCCAGCAGTTATGCGGGCCTCAATCAGCCCCAGCATTTT
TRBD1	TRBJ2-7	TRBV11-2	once	CASSLDPDRGRYEQYF	TGTGCCAGCAGCTTAGACCCGGACAGGGGGCGTTACGAGCAGTACTTC
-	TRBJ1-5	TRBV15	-	CATSTHRQANQPQHF	TGTGCCACCAGCACCCATCGGCAGGCCAATCAGCCCCAGCATTTT
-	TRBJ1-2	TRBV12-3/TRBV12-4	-	CASSTGFGYTF	TGTGCCAGCAGTACAGGGTTTGGCTACACCTTC
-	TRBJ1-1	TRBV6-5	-	CASSYSGIMNTEAFF	TGTGCCAGCAGTTACTCCGGCATAATGAACACTGAAGCTTTCTTT
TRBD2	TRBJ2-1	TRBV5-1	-	CASSSAGGLVYNEQFF	TGCGCCAGCAGCTCGGCGGGAGGTCTGGTATACAATGAGCAGTTCTTC
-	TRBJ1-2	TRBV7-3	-	CASSWTASNYGYTF	TGTGCCAGCAGCTGGACAGCGTCTAACTATGGCTACACCTTC
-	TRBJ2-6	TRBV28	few	CASRGNVLTF	TGTGCCAGCAGGGGTAACGTCCTGACTTTC
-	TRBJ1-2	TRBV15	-	CATSRDLGSTSRGYTF	TGTGCCACCAGCAGAGATCTTGGGAGCACATCGCGAGGCTACACCTTC
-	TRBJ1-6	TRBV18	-	CASSPVQNSPLHF	TGTGCCAGCTCACCGGTTCAAAATTCACCCCTCCACTTT
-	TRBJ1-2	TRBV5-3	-	CARSFWTEVNYGYTF	TGTGCCAGAAGCTTTTGGACGGAGGTCAACTATGGCTACACCTTC
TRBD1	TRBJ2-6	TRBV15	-	CATSRGQGGANVLTF	TGTGCCACCAGCAGAGGACAGGGTGGGGCCAACGTCCTGACTTTC
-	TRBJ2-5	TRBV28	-	CASSLLIRETQYF	TGTGCCAGCAGTTTACTTATTCGGGAGACCCAGTACTTC
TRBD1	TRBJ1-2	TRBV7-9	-	CASSPPIPGTGVGPYGYTF	TGTGCCAGCAGCCCACCCATCCCCGGGACAGGGGTTGGGCCCTATGGCTACACCTTC
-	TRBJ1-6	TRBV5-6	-	CASSPGRDSPLHF	TGTGCCAGCAGCCCAGGACGGGATTCACCCCTCCACTTT
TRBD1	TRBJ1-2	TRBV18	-	CASSQQGASGYTF	TGTGCCAGCTCACAACAGGGGGCTTCAGGCTACACCTTC
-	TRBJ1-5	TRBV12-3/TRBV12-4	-	CASSLRQDQPQHF	TGTGCCAGCAGTTTGAGGCAAGATCAGCCCCAGCATTTT
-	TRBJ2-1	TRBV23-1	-	CASSQSRKDNEQFF	TGCGCCAGCAGTCAATCCCGAAAGGACAATGAGCAGTTCTTC
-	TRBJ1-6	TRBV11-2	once	CASSLNTGSYNSPLHF	TGTGCCAGCAGCTTAAATACAGGGTCCTATAATTCACCCCTCCACTTT